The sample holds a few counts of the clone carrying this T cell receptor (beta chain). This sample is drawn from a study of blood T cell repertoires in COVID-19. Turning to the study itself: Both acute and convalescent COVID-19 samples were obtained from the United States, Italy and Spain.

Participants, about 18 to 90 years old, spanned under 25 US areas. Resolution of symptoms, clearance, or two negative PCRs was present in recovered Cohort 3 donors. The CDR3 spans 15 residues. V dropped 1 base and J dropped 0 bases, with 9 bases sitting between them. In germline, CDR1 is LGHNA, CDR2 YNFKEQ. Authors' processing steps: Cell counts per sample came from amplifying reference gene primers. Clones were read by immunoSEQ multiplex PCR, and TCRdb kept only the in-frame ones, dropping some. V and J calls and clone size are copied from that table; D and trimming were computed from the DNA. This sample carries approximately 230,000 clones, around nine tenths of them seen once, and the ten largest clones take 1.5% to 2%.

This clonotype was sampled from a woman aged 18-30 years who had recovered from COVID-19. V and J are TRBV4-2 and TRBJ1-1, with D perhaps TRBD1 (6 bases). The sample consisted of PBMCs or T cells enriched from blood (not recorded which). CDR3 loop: CASSQAQGLNTEAFF. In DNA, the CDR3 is TGTGCCAGCAGCCAAGCTCAGGGGCTGAACACTGAAGCTTTCTTT.